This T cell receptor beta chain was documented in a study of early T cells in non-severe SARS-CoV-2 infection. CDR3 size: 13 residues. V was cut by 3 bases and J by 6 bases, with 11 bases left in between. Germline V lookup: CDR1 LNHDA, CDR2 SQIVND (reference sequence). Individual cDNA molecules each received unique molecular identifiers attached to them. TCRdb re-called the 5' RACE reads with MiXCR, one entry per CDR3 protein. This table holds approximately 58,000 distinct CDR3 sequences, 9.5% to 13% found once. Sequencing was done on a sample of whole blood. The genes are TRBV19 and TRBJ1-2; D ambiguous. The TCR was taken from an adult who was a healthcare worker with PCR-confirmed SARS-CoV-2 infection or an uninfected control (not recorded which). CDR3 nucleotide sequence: TGTGCCAGTAGTATCACGGGCGCCCATGGCTACACCTTC. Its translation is CASSITGAHGYTF.